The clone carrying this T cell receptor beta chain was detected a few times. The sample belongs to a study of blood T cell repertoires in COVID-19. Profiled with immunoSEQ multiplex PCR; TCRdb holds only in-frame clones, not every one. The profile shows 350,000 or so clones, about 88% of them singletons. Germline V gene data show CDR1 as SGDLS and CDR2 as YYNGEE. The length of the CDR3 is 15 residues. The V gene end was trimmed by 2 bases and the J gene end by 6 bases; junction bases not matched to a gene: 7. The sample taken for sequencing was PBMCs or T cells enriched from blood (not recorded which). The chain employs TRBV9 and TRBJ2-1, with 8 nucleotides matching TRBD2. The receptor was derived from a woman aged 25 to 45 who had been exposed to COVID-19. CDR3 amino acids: CASSVRAGEGNEQFF. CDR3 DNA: TGTGCCAGCAGCGTGCGAGCGGGAGAGGGCAATGAGCAGTTCTTC.